This passage covers 25 T cell receptor beta chains from one sample sequenced in a study of beta chain features in type 1 diabetes. Regarding the study as a whole: Shorter TCRB CDR3s, moderately but significantly so, marked every one of the four CD4+ subsets in Type 1 diabetes patients.

The authors reverse transcribed all of the isolated RNA, so sequencing captured expressed TCRB transcripts. Sequencing used immunoSEQ multiplex PCR; TCRdb keeps in-frame clones, though not all of them. This table holds tens of thousands of clones, roughly half found once. No antigen is known for these receptors. Sequencing used Tregs from blood. These receptors all come from a woman aged 40 to 50 with type 1 diabetes.

V gene TRBV14 combines with J gene TRBJ2-3, with D possibly TRBD1 on 5 matching bases. The length of the CDR3 is 12 residues. V was cut by 4 bases and J by 4 bases, with 6 bases left in between. Germline CDR1 reads SGHDN; CDR2 reads FVKESK. The CDR3: CASSPGSDTQYF. The CDR3, as DNA: TGTGCCAGCAGCCCAGGGTCAGATACGCAGTATTTT.

The chain links TRBV7-9 to TRBJ2-1; D not resolved. The ends were cut back, 5 bases at V and 9 bases at J, with 8 bases in the middle. The CDR3 contains 11 residues. Germline CDR1 is SEHNR and CDR2 is FQNEAQ (reference sequence). The CDR3 DNA follows: TGTGCCAGCAGCCTATTCGCTGAGCAGTTCTTC. This sequence encodes CASSLFAEQFF.

This clone has just a few counts. The chain has TRBV5-1 and TRBJ2-3; TRBD2 is a possible D gene (6 bases). Trimming left V 1 base short and J 9 bases short, with 9 bases between. This CDR3 has 12 residues. Germline lookup yields CDR1 SGHRS and CDR2 YFSETQ. The CDR3 region has the DNA TGCGCCAGCAGCTTGTTTCGGGGGACGCAGTATTTT. Translation gives CASSLFRGTQYF.

The gene calls are TRBV5-1 and TRBJ2-5; maybe TRBD2 (6 bases). Trimming left V 4 bases short and J 2 bases short, with 12 bases between. Germline V gives CDR1 SGHRS, CDR2 YFSETQ. This CDR3 comprises 14 residues. This CDR3 reads CASSPGTWQETQYF. In DNA, the CDR3 is TGCGCCAGCAGCCCCGGGACTTGGCAAGAGACCCAGTACTTC.

The V gene is TRBV2, the J gene TRBJ1-2, with a possible D match to TRBD1 (5 bases). The CDR3 runs 13 residues. Germline lookup yields CDR1 SNHLY and CDR2 FYNNEI. Between the trimmed V and J ends, which lost 0 bases and 14 bases, there was a span of 16 bases. The CDR3 reads CASSEAGSAGGTF. The CDR3 DNA sequence: TGTGCCAGCAGTGAAGCGGGGTCCGCCGGGGGAACCTTC.

This chain links TRBV7-2 with TRBJ2-2; 8 bases fit TRBD1. This CDR3 spans 14 amino acids. Germline trimming cut 5 bases from V and 4 bases from J; bases unmatched to any gene: 3. Looked up from germline, CDR1 is SGHTA and CDR2 is FQGNSA. Here the CDR3 reads CASSRTGITGELFF. The CDR3 DNA sequence: TGTGCCAGCAGCCGGACAGGGATCACCGGGGAGCTGTTTTTT.

As to this clone: The identical CDR3 is also encoded by other nucleotide sequences in the sample. CDR3 sequence: CASSYGNRAGAEAFF. The CDR3 DNA follows: TGTGCCAGCAGTTATGGCAACAGGGCTGGGGCTGAAGCTTTCTTT. The chain recombines TRBV6-5 with TRBJ1-1; possible D gene TRBD1, 6 bases. Germline CDR1 is MNHEY and CDR2 is SVGAGI. This CDR3 contains 15 residues. V was shortened by 3 bases and J by 6 bases, with 17 bases between the two germline ends.

This clone came up a few times. In nucleotides, the CDR3 is TGTGCCAGCAGCCGGGGGGCAAACGAGCAGTACTTC. This encodes CASSRGANEQYF. V usage is TRBV7-2 and J usage is TRBJ2-7, with D perhaps matching TRBD2 (7 bases). Trimming pared 5 bases from V and 5 bases from J, leaving 10 bases between. Germline CDR1 SGHTA, CDR2 FQGNSA. CDR3 size: 12 residues.

This clone has just a few counts. The chain links TRBV28 to TRBJ1-2, with 10 nucleotides matching TRBD1. CDR3 size: 15 residues. Germline lookup yields CDR1 MDHEN and CDR2 SYDVKM. V was clipped by 5 bases and J by 3 bases; unmatched bases: 6. CDR3 DNA: TGTGCCAGCAGTCCCGGGACAGGGGCGTACTATGGCTACACCTTC. It encodes CASSPGTGAYYGYTF.

This clone occurred a few times. The chain recombines TRBV7-6 with TRBJ2-5, with no clear D. Germline assignment: CDR1 SGHVS and CDR2 FNYEAQ. The V and J ends lost 1 base and 5 bases respectively, with 5 bases between them. This CDR3 is built from 12 residues. Here the CDR3 reads CASSLGRETQYF. The CDR3 nucleotides read TGTGCCAGCAGCTTAGGCCGGGAGACCCAGTACTTC.

This clone was counted only a few times. This chain links TRBV6-6 with TRBJ1-5, with D possibly being TRBD1 (5 bases). Between the trimmed V and J ends, which lost 6 bases and 0 bases, there was a span of 9 bases. CDR1 and CDR2 (germline): MNHNY, SVGAGI (reference sequence). This CDR3 has 14 amino acids. The CDR3 coding sequence is TGTGCCAGCAGGGACACTTATAGCAATCAGCCCCAGCATTTT. Translating gives CASRDTYSNQPQHF.

The J gene is TRBJ2-3, the V gene TRBV7-9; 8 bases match TRBD2. The CDR3 totals 16 residues. The J segment lost 4 bases and the V segment lost 5 bases, leaving 11 bases of the junction unmatched. Looked up from germline, CDR1 is SEHNR and CDR2 is FQNEAQ (reference sequence). The CDR3 nucleotides read TGTGCCAGCAGCGCTCCGGGACCGGGGGGGGCAGATACGCAGTATTTT. It codes for CASSAPGPGGADTQYF.

This clone came up a few times. J is TRBJ1-2 and V is TRBV28; maybe TRBD1 (5 bases). This CDR3 is built from 13 residues. V lost 7 bases and J lost 4, with 13 bases in between. CDR1 and CDR2 (germline): MDHEN, SYDVKM. The CDR3 sequence is CASNRQTVYGYTF. The CDR3 nucleotides are TGTGCCAGCAACCGACAGACCGTCTATGGCTACACCTTC.

Remarks on this clone: The CDR3 end shows no conserved phenylalanine or tryptophan, and so a read error is likely. The DNA is left out, because the CDR3 cannot be placed on it with certainty; the CDR3 is given as TCRdb lists it. The chain uses TRBV28 and TRBJ1-2; the table's D call TRBD1 went unverified against the DNA. Germline V CDR1 and CDR2: MDHEN, SYDVKM. The CDR3 numbers 11 amino acids, ends counted. This chain's CDR3 is CASSSAGLFLK.

This clone is a singleton in its sample. This chain links TRBV4-2 with TRBJ1-5; no clear D. V was shortened by 0 bases and J by 5 bases, with 5 bases between the two germline ends. The CDR3 loop spans 13 amino acids. Germline lookup yields CDR1 LGHNA and CDR2 YNFKEQ. The CDR3 sequence is CASSQESDQPQHF. The CDR3 nucleotides are TGTGCCAGCAGCCAAGAGTCGGATCAGCCCCAGCATTTT.

Sample share makes this clone medium-sized. The CDR3 protein is CASSQDQGVVEKLFF. CDR3 in DNA: TGCGCCAGCAGCCAAGATCAAGGGGTCGTGGAAAAACTGTTTTTT. The V gene is TRBV4-3, the J gene TRBJ1-4, with a possible D match to TRBD1 (5 bases). In germline, CDR1 is LGHNA, CDR2 YSLEER. The CDR3 has 15 amino acids. Trimming took 0 bases from V and 8 from J, leaving 13 bases between them.

This clone was seen only a few times. The V and J genes are TRBV4-1 and TRBJ1-1; a possible D gene is TRBD1 (5 bases). V lost 5 bases to trimming and J lost 3 bases, with 10 bases between them. Germline V gene data show CDR1 as MGHRA and CDR2 as YSYEKL. This CDR3 spans 13 amino acids. The CDR3 is CASSYGTYTEAFF. Here the CDR3 DNA reads TGCGCCAGCAGCTACGGGACTTACACTGAAGCTTTCTTT.

This clone occurred many times. This chain links TRBV28 with TRBJ2-1; 8 bases fit TRBD2. In germline, CDR1 is MDHEN, CDR2 SYDVKM. Trimming removed 2 bases from V and 8 bases from J; junction bases left unmatched: 14. The CDR3 length is 17 residues. Here the CDR3 reads CASSLVRTSLFVHEQFF. CDR3 sequence (DNA): TGTGCCAGCAGTTTAGTGAGGACTAGCCTATTCGTGCATGAGCAGTTCTTC. The whole variable domain, filled in from reference TRBV28 and TRBJ2-1, reads DVKVTQSSRYLVKRTGEKVFLECVQDMDHENMFWYRQDPGLGLRLIYFSYDVKMKEKGDIPEGYSVSREKKERFSLILESASTNQTSMYLCASSLVRTSLFVHEQFFGPGTRLTVL.

V gene TRBV28 combines with J gene TRBJ1-2; a weak D match, TRBD1 (5 bases). V lost 2 bases and J 2 bases, leaving 15 bases between the germline ends. CDR3 size: 16 residues. The germline CDR1 and CDR2 sequences are MDHEN and SYDVKM. The CDR3 nucleotides are TGTGCCAGCAGTTTACCGGGTCTTGGGGGGAACTATGGCTACACCTTC. It encodes CASSLPGLGGNYGYTF.

A few counts support this clone. Other DNA sequences in this specimen translate into the identical CDR3. This rearrangement joins TRBV5-4 to TRBJ2-5, with 8 bases matching TRBD2. Trimming cost V 0 bases and J 5 bases; bases outside gene matches: 6. Germline V gene sequence: CDR1 SGHNT, CDR2 YYREEE (reference sequence). This CDR3 region has 15 residues. CDR3 region: CASSLAGGGRETQYF. The CDR3 region has the DNA TGTGCCAGCAGCTTGGCCGGGGGGGGGAGGGAGACCCAGTACTTC.

The chain employs TRBV4-1 and TRBJ1-2; D gene unclear. The germline CDR1 and CDR2 sequences are MGHRA and YSYEKL. The CDR3 sequence is 15 residues long. Deletions cut 1 base from V and 4 bases from J, with 13 bases between. The CDR3 nucleotides are TGCGCCAGCAGCCAAGTGGTACAAAACCCCTATGGCTACACCTTC. As protein: CASSQVVQNPYGYTF.

V usage is TRBV9 and J usage is TRBJ2-7; 9 nucleotides line up with TRBD1. Trimming took 6 bases from V and 3 from J; bases not matched to a gene: 10. The CDR3 extends over 15 amino acids. Germline values: CDR1 SGDLS, CDR2 YYNGEE. The CDR3 DNA is TGTGCCAGCACCCCTAGTGGGACAGGGAACTACGAGCAGTACTTC. It specifies CASTPSGTGNYEQYF.

The gene calls are TRBV9 and TRBJ2-5; D is perhaps TRBD2 (6 bases). Trimming cost V 3 bases and J 1 base, with 16 bases left between them. Looked up from germline, CDR1 is SGDLS and CDR2 is YYNGEE. The CDR3 totals 16 residues. DNA for the CDR3: TGTGCCAGCAGCGCATCAGTGGGGGGACTCCAAGAGACCCAGTACTTC. Amino acid sequence: CASSASVGGLQETQYF.

This clone appeared once. The rearrangement links TRBV9 to TRBJ2-3, with TRBD1 as a possible D gene (6 bases). Trimming pared 1 base from V and 3 bases from J, leaving 6 bases between. The CDR3 covers 13 residues. The V gene's germline CDR1 is SGDLS and CDR2 YYNGEE. The CDR3 here is CASSVTGTDTQYF. The CDR3 DNA reads TGTGCCAGCAGCGTAACAGGGACAGATACGCAGTATTTT. Full variable domain (remainder filled in from reference TRBV9 and TRBJ2-3): DSGVTQTPKHLITATGQRVTLRCSPRSGDLSVYWYQQSLDQGLQFLIQYYNGEERAKGNILERFSAQQFPDLHSELNLSSLELGDSALYFCASSVTGTDTQYFGPGTRLTVL.

This chain uses TRBV5-6 with TRBJ2-7; no reliable D call. Germline CDR1 and CDR2: SGHDT and YYEEEE. The CDR3 runs to 13 residues. V lost 1 base and J 2 bases, leaving 7 bases between the germline ends. CDR3 sequence: CASSLNLAYEQYF. As DNA, the CDR3 is TGTGCCAGCAGCTTGAACTTAGCCTACGAGCAGTACTTC.